This entry is about one TCR beta chain. Its cognate antigen has yet to be identified. Base-call qualities are not available, and no considerably larger clone is one nucleotide away. This record belongs to a study of T cell repertoires in cytomegalovirus infection (dated 2019 in TCRdb). Broadly, across the study: The peptide stimulations were aimed at well-studied HLA-B-restricted epitopes as well as recently identified HLA-C-restricted CMV epitopes, whose presentation resists viral immunomodulation. Donor HLA type was relevant to the analysis, as public TCR beta signatures indicated carriage of CMV infection together with the matching HLA type. Overall study results and their limits: Carriers of CMV infection plus the relevant HLA type were discriminated by the cumulative frequency of public TCR beta family members in the study cohort and in an independent roughly 370-donor cohort. In the ex vivo response, HLA-C-restricted CMV-specific TCR beta clonotypes were dominant, and in two of eight donors the single most frequent clonotype came from this HLA-C-restricted group.

Trimming removed 5 bases from V and 0 bases from J; the gene matches leave 4 bases unexplained. The germline V gene encodes CDR1 SGHTA and CDR2 FQGNSA. Including the terminal cysteine and phenylalanine, the CDR3 comprises 15 residues. Only the CDR3 DNA stays, 45 bases, in frame from base 1. The sample was run on an Illumina HiSeq 1500. TCRdb reprocessing: public reads trimmed at Q25 with fastp, clones called with MiXCR, in-frame beta chains kept. Each CDR3 protein appears once, grouped with its most common genes and DNA. For this sample the table gives hundreds of thousands of distinct CDR3 sequences, of which around 30% were detected only once. The leading ten clones occupy roughly 18% of the sample. Explained via the paper, the treatment or condition label denotes: in vitro stimulation with specific CMV peptide epitopes to enrich CMV-specific T cells.

Material: cultured PBMCs, obtained from culture after CMV antigen stimulation. The TCR sequence derives from a human donor in good health (CMV status not recorded). Some clones in this sample may be carry-over from other donors' samples. The chain couples TRBV7-2 to TRBJ2-7, and 10 junction bases match TRBD2. CDR3 reads: CASSRSGRSSYEQYF. The nucleotide sequence reads as follows: TGTGCCAGCAGCCGTAGCGGGAGGAGCTCCTACGAGCAGTACTTC.